The 18 T cell receptor beta chains below were found in one sample sequenced in a study of CD8 T cells in Susac syndrome. Random-hexamer reverse transcription was applied to about 0.5 to 1 ug RNA. MiXCR was run by TCRdb on the immunoSEQ multiplex PCR reads, yielding one entry per CDR3 protein. The sample holds 150,000 to 200,000 distinct CDR3 sequences; around 90% are singletons and the top ten take approximately 0.073%. Sequencing used CD4+ T cells from PBMCs. These receptor sequences come from a human donor in good health.

The chain links TRBV20-1 to TRBJ1-1; no firm D call. The CDR3 runs to 14 residues. The V end was cut by 0 bases, the J end by 1 base, with 9 bases between. The germline V gene encodes CDR1 DFQATT and CDR2 SNEGSKA (reference sequence). Here the CDR3 reads CSARDGLKNTEAFF. CDR3 nucleotide sequence: TGCAGTGCTAGAGATGGCTTAAAGAACACTGAAGCTTTCTTT.

This sequence joins TRBV18 and TRBJ1-5; D perhaps matches TRBD1 (6 bases). The germline V gene has CDR1 KGHSH and CDR2 LQKENI. The V and J ends lost 2 bases and 6 bases respectively, with 20 bases between them. The CDR3 sequence is 17 residues long. CDR3 coding DNA: TGTGCCAGCTCACCAAATTTTGGCAGGGGTCAGGGTCAGCCCCAGCATTTT. Amino acids: CASSPNFGRGQGQPQHF.

The chain employs TRBV23-1 and TRBJ2-7, with TRBD1 matching over 7 bases. TRBV23-1 is classed as an ORF, of uncertain function. The CDR3 covers 15 residues. With V trimmed by 4 bases and J by 0 bases, 6 bases remained unmatched. DNA of the CDR3: TGCGCCAGCAGTCTGGGACAGACCAGCTCCTACGAGCAGTACTTC. Translated, it gives CASSLGQTSSYEQYF.

This rearrangement joins TRBV30 to TRBJ1-4, with D hard to call. Germline CDR1 reads GTSNPN; CDR2 reads SVGIG (reference sequence). This CDR3 comprises 14 residues. With 2 bases removed from V and 4 bases from J, the gap between germline ends came to 11 bases. The chain's CDR3 is CAWSLRARNEKLFF. The CDR3 coding sequence is TGTGCCTGGAGTCTCCGGGCTCGTAATGAAAAACTGTTTTTT.

CDR3 coding DNA: TGTGCCAGCAGCTTAGGGCCCCGGGACAACTATGGCTACACCTTC. As protein: CASSLGPRDNYGYTF. The chain links TRBV11-2 to TRBJ1-2; possible D gene TRBD1, 5 bases. Between the trimmed V and J ends, which lost 1 base and 2 bases, there was a span of 11 bases. The V gene's germline CDR1 is SGHAT and CDR2 FQNNGV. This CDR3 has 15 amino acids.

The V gene is TRBV12-3 or TRBV12-4, the J gene TRBJ2-7; 13 positions match TRBD2. The CDR3 is 13 amino acids. J was trimmed by 9 bases and V by 6 bases; bases with no gene match: 5. The CDR3 nucleotides are TGTGCCAGCAGGGGGACTAGCGGGAAAGGGCAGTACTTC. Its protein product is CASRGTSGKGQYF.

The gene calls are TRBV5-1 and TRBJ1-2, with TRBD1 matching 7 bases. The CDR3 has 13 residues. Germline CDR1 is SGHRS and CDR2 is YFSETQ. V was clipped by 4 bases and J by 9 bases; unmatched bases: 9. The CDR3 coding sequence is TGCGCCAGCAGCATTGGACAGGTTGGGAGCTACACCTTC. Its protein product is CASSIGQVGSYTF.

The chain has TRBV23-1 and TRBJ2-7; D not resolved. TRBV23-1 is flagged as an ORF with uncertain function. Trimming removed 0 bases at V and 1 base at J, with 13 bases between. The CDR3 covers 16 residues. CDR3 in amino acids: CASSQSGTPGSYEQYF. The DNA for the CDR3 is TGCGCCAGCAGTCAATCGGGAACTCCCGGGTCCTACGAGCAGTACTTC.

This chain links TRBV7-9 with TRBJ2-2, with 9 bases identical to TRBD2. J was trimmed by 5 bases and V by 3 bases; bases with no gene match: 4. This CDR3 region has 15 residues. Germline CDR1 is SEHNR and CDR2 is FQNEAQ (reference sequence). In DNA, the CDR3 is TGTGCCAGCAGCTTGGCGGGAGGGCGTACCGGGGAGCTGTTTTTT. Protein product: CASSLAGGRTGELFF.

This rearrangement joins TRBV2 to TRBJ1-5; D unresolved. Trimming shortened V by 7 bases and J by 6 bases, and 10 bases separated the two germline ends. This CDR3 has 12 amino acids. Germline-derived CDR1 and CDR2 are SNHLY and FYNNEI. The CDR3 sequence is CASTSYSQPQHF. CDR3 sequence (DNA): TGTGCCAGCACTTCTTATAGTCAGCCCCAGCATTTT. Full variable domain (missing parts from reference TRBV2 and TRBJ1-5): EPEVTQTPSHQVTQMGQEVILRCVPISNHLYFYWYRQILGQKVEFLVSFYNNEISEKSEIFDDQFSVERPDGSNFTLKIRSTKLEDSAMYFCASTSYSQPQHFGDGTRLSIL.

The chain joins TRBV5-1 to TRBJ1-2; 7 bases agree with TRBD1. The CDR3 has 12 residues. Trimming took 4 bases from V and 7 from J; bases not matched to a gene: 4. CDR1 and CDR2 from the germline V gene are SGHRS and YFSETQ. In DNA, the CDR3 is TGCGCCAGCAGCACACAGGGGTTTGGCTACACCTTC. Its protein is CASSTQGFGYTF.

For this clonotype: The junction differs from germline at one of its ends, possibly a read error. The V gene is TRBV20-1, the J gene TRBJ1-1; D is uncertain. The germline CDR1 and CDR2 sequences are DFQATT and SNEGSKA (reference sequence). The CDR3 consists of 11 residues. The CDR3 DNA is TGCAGTGCTAGTGTACCTAGTGAAGATTTCTTT. As protein: CSASVPSEDFF.

The chain uses TRBV3-1 and TRBJ1-5; D gene uncertain. The CDR3 is made up of 13 amino acids. Trimming took 4 bases from V and 7 from J, leaving 11 bases between them. Germline CDR1 and CDR2: LGHDT and YNNKEL (reference sequence). The CDR3 DNA sequence: TGTGCCAGCAGCCCCCGGTCGAGACAGCCCCAGCATTTT. It codes for CASSPRSRQPQHF.

This chain joins TRBV5-1 and TRBJ1-6; D might be TRBD1 (5 bases). Germline values: CDR1 SGHRS, CDR2 YFSETQ. V lost 4 bases to trimming and J lost 12 bases, with 17 bases between them. The CDR3 loop spans 14 amino acids. The CDR3 protein is CASSPGTAGGPLHF. CDR3 nucleotide sequence: TGCGCCAGCAGCCCTGGGACGGCCGGGGGACCCCTCCACTTT.

The V call is TRBV19, the J call TRBJ1-1; D unresolved. This CDR3 contains 12 residues. Germline CDR1 LNHDA, CDR2 SQIVND (reference sequence). V was shortened by 5 bases and J by 1 base, with 5 bases between the two germline ends. The CDR3 bases are TGTGCCAGTAGTCCGGCGAACACTGAAGCTTTCTTT. Encoded protein: CASSPANTEAFF.

This rearrangement joins TRBV4-1 to TRBJ1-2; TRBD1 agrees at 7 bases. The CDR3 consists of 21 residues. Trimming removed 5 bases from V and 0 bases from J; junction bases left unmatched: 24. CDR1 and CDR2 (germline): MGHRA, YSYEKL. The CDR3 DNA follows: TGCGCCAGCAGCGGTCGCCGGGACAGAGGGGCGCTCCCACCCACTAACTATGGCTACACCTTC. Its protein product is CASSGRRDRGALPPTNYGYTF.

The rearrangement joins TRBV2 to TRBJ1-1, with 9 bases that match TRBD1. The CDR3 has 13 residues. V lost 5 bases and J lost 7; bases outside the gene matches: 5. Germline CDR1 SNHLY, CDR2 FYNNEI. In DNA form, the CDR3 reads TGTGCCAGCAGTACCGGGACAGGGCATGAAGCTTTCTTT. It specifies CASSTGTGHEAFF.

The chain employs TRBV9 and TRBJ2-1; D perhaps matches TRBD2 (7 bases). CDR1 is SGDLS, CDR2 YYNGEE, per germline. V was clipped by 3 bases and J by 4 bases, with 29 bases between them. The CDR3 spans 20 residues. The CDR3 here is CASSGDGRGATTGVYNEQFF. The DNA of the CDR3 is TGTGCCAGCAGCGGAGATGGACGGGGGGCTACTACGGGCGTATACAATGAGCAGTTCTTC.